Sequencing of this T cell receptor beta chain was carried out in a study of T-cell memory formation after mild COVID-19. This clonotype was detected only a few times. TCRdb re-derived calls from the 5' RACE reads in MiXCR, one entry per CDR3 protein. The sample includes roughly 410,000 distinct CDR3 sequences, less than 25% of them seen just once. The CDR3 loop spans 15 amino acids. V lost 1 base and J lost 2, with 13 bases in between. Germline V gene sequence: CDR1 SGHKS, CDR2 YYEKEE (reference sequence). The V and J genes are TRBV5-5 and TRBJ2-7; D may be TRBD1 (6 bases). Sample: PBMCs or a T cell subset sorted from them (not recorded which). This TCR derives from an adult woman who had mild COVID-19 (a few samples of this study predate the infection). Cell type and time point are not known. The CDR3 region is CASSLSAGQPYEQYF. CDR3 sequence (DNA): TGTGCCAGCAGCTTGTCCGCCGGACAGCCCTACGAGCAGTACTTC.